The rows below give T cell receptor beta chains drawn from one sample of a study of blood T cells in healthy people across ages. TCRdb itself ran the 5' RACE reads through MiXCR, one entry per CDR3 protein. The sample includes roughly 1,500,000 distinct CDR3 sequences, approximately 32% of them seen just once. Sample: blood. The origin of the receptors is a woman aged 25 to 39 in good health. CDR3s include the opening cysteine and the closing phenylalanine or tryptophan. The D gene is left open where the match is weak. Not all rows give a size; the values are once, few, many and, for expanded clones, a class.

J gene	clone size	D gene	V gene	CDR3 length	CDR3 protein	CDR3 DNA
TRBJ2-3	NA	TRBD1	TRBV6-1	17	CASRAEPGQGVGDTQYF	TGTGCCAGCAGAGCCGAACCGGGACAGGGGGTTGGAGATACGCAGTATTTT
TRBJ2-1	NA	TRBD2	TRBV27	14	CASTGGDTGNEQVF	TGTGCCAGCACGGGGGGAGACACGGGTAATGAGCAGGTCTTC
TRBJ2-5	NA	NA	TRBV6-1	15	CASSTTRDGSVTQYF	TGTGCCAGCAGTACAACAAGGGACGGCTCCGTGACCCAGTACTTC
TRBJ2-5	few	TRBD2	TRBV14	16	CASSQTGGALRETQYF	TGTGCCAGCAGCCAGACCGGGGGGGCCTTACGAGAGACCCAGTACTTC
TRBJ2-7	few	TRBD2	TRBV11-2	17	CASSLLAGGFLSYEQYF	TGTGCCAGCAGCTTACTAGCGGGAGGATTCCTCTCCTACGAGCAGTACTTC
TRBJ2-5	few	NA	TRBV10-3	13	CAISETPGETQYF	TGTGCCATCAGTGAGACACCGGGTGAGACCCAGTACTTC
TRBJ1-2	NA	NA	TRBV5-1	13	CASSRTGSHGYTF	TGCGCCAGCAGCCGAACAGGGTCACATGGCTACACCTTC
TRBJ2-1	NA	TRBD2	TRBV24-1	15	CATSADGLAGDEQFF	TGTGCCACCAGTGCCGACGGACTAGCGGGAGATGAGCAGTTCTTC
TRBJ2-5	NA	NA	TRBV18	12	CASSTDGETQYF	TGTGCCAGCTCAACGGACGGCGAGACCCAGTACTTC
TRBJ2-3	NA	TRBD2	TRBV6-5	16	CASSRRSSGGADTQYF	TGTGCCAGCAGTCGCAGGTCTAGCGGGGGGGCAGATACGCAGTATTTT
TRBJ2-1	NA	NA	TRBV12-3/TRBV12-4	12	CASSPSVSEQFF	TGTGCCAGCAGTCCTAGTGTTTCTGAGCAGTTCTTC
TRBJ1-1	NA	NA	TRBV5-1	14	CASSFGAPGTEAFF	TGCGCCAGCAGCTTCGGGGCCCCGGGAACTGAAGCTTTCTTT
TRBJ2-1	once	TRBD2	TRBV12-3/TRBV12-4	13	CASGIAGVGEQFF	TGTGCCAGTGGAATAGCGGGAGTGGGTGAGCAGTTCTTC
TRBJ2-1	once	NA	TRBV20-1	14	CGARDLGRVDEQFF	TGCGGTGCTAGAGATCTAGGCAGGGTGGATGAGCAGTTCTTC
TRBJ2-3	once	NA	TRBV7-9	13	CASSLEWEATQYF	TGTGCCAGCAGCCTAGAATGGGAGGCAACGCAGTATTTT
TRBJ2-1	NA	TRBD2	TRBV7-2	14	CASSLFLTSDEQFF	TGTGCCAGCAGCTTATTCCTTACTAGCGATGAGCAGTTCTTC
TRBJ1-4	NA	NA	TRBV29-1	13	CSGWTATNEKLFF	TGCAGCGGGTGGACGGCAACGAATGAAAAACTGTTTTTT
TRBJ2-3	NA	NA	TRBV20-1	10	CSAPQDTQYF	TGCAGTGCCCCCCAGGATACGCAGTATTTT
TRBJ1-2	NA	TRBD1	TRBV7-9	17	CASSSSDRGSPIYGYTF	TGTGCCAGCAGCTCATCGGACAGGGGTAGTCCAATATATGGCTACACCTTC
TRBJ1-4	few	NA	TRBV7-9	12	CASSLGHEKLFF	TGTGCCAGCAGCTTAGGGCATGAAAAACTGTTTTTT
TRBJ2-1	NA	TRBD1	TRBV30	15	CAWGQNRGPYNEQFF	TGTGCCTGGGGTCAGAACAGGGGCCCCTACAATGAGCAGTTCTTC
TRBJ2-5	NA	NA	TRBV27	14	CASSLLKAQETQYF	TGTGCCAGCAGTTTACTCAAAGCACAAGAGACCCAGTACTTC
TRBJ2-1	many	TRBD2	TRBV7-3	15	CASSLGTSGADEQFF	TGTGCCAGCAGCCTCGGGACTAGCGGGGCAGATGAGCAGTTCTTC
TRBJ2-7	few	TRBD2	TRBV3-1	15	CASSQVWGGSYEQYF	TGTGCCAGCAGCCAAGTTTGGGGGGGATCCTACGAGCAGTACTTC
TRBJ2-5	NA	NA	TRBV28	14	CASSLQTPQETQYF	TGTGCCAGCAGCCTTCAGACACCCCAAGAGACCCAGTACTTC
TRBJ1-2	few	TRBD1	TRBV7-8	14	CASSLNRGVHGYTF	TGTGCCAGCAGCTTAAACAGGGGTGTTCATGGCTACACCTTC
TRBJ1-2	NA	NA	TRBV20-1	14	CSAPSRGMDYGYTF	TGCAGTGCTCCAAGTAGAGGGATGGACTATGGCTACACCTTC
TRBJ2-3	once	NA	TRBV4-1	17	CASGQETGGGPTDTQYF	TGCGCCAGCGGCCAAGAAACAGGGGGGGGCCCCACAGATACGCAGTATTTT
TRBJ1-5	NA	NA	TRBV21-1	19	CASSPRTGFIESSNQPQHF	TGTGCCAGCAGCCCTCGGACAGGGTTTATTGAATCGAGCAATCAGCCCCAGCATTTT
TRBJ1-2	few	NA	TRBV28	14	CASYNADSNYGYTF	TGTGCCAGCTATAATGCGGACAGCAACTATGGCTACACCTTC
TRBJ2-7	few	TRBD2	TRBV7-2	15	CASSLGLVLSYEQYF	TGTGCCAGCAGCCTGGGACTAGTACTCTCCTACGAGCAGTACTTC
TRBJ2-1	NA	TRBD2	TRBV7-9	13	CASSPGTSREQFF	TGTGCCAGCAGCCCAGGGACTAGCCGGGAGCAGTTCTTC
TRBJ2-3	NA	TRBD1	TRBV6-1	16	CASSPLRRTGEDTQYF	TGTGCCAGCAGTCCCCTCCGACGGACAGGGGAAGATACGCAGTATTTT
TRBJ2-5	few	NA	TRBV18	12	CASSPPYETQYF	TGTGCCAGCTCACCACCGTATGAGACCCAGTACTTC
TRBJ2-1	NA	NA	TRBV9	16	CASSPRGLANDNEQFF	TGTGCCAGCAGCCCCCGGGGACTCGCAAATGACAATGAGCAGTTCTTC
TRBJ2-7	NA	NA	TRBV4-1	16	CASSQGGVQTYYEQYF	TGCGCCAGCAGCCAAGGAGGGGTCCAGACCTATTACGAGCAGTACTTC
TRBJ2-2	once	NA	TRBV29-1	14	CSAVGRQNTGELFF	TGCAGCGCAGTAGGGAGACAGAACACCGGGGAGCTGTTTTTT
TRBJ2-5	many	TRBD2	TRBV28	16	CASSASLAGAQETQYF	TGTGCCAGCAGTGCCTCACTAGCGGGGGCACAAGAGACCCAGTACTTC
TRBJ1-2	NA	NA	TRBV7-8	16	CASSSRLGTSNYGYTF	TGTGCCAGCAGCTCCCGATTGGGTACCTCTAACTATGGCTACACCTTC
TRBJ2-7	NA	TRBD2	TRBV6-1	16	CASRVAGGSGYYEQYF	TGTGCCAGCAGAGTAGCGGGAGGAAGCGGGTACTACGAGCAGTACTTC
TRBJ2-1	NA	NA	TRBV5-1	13	CASGDGLSHEQFF	TGCGCCAGCGGGGATGGCCTTAGCCATGAGCAGTTCTTC
TRBJ2-2	NA	NA	TRBV9	15	CASSETDSHTGELFF	TGTGCCAGCAGCGAAACGGACAGTCACACCGGGGAGCTGTTTTTT
TRBJ2-7	NA	NA	TRBV28	16	CASKPNAGLRTYEQYF	TGTGCCAGCAAGCCGAACGCGGGACTCCGTACCTACGAGCAGTACTTC
TRBJ1-5	few	TRBD1	TRBV6-5	14	CASRGQGANQPQHF	TGTGCCAGCAGGGGACAGGGGGCAAATCAGCCCCAGCATTTT
TRBJ2-1	few	TRBD1	TRBV4-1	14	CASRPGTGRNEQFF	TGCGCCAGCAGGCCCGGGACAGGGAGGAATGAGCAGTTCTTC
TRBJ2-7	NA	TRBD2	TRBV27	14	CASSFGRAEVQEYF	TGTGCCAGCAGTTTCGGGAGGGCCGAGGTCCAAGAGTACTTC
TRBJ1-2	NA	NA	TRBV2	14	CASSAGPPGGGYTF	TGTGCCAGCAGCGCGGGTCCCCCGGGAGGTGGCTACACCTTC
TRBJ2-5	NA	NA	TRBV9	15	CASSVGPAPRETQYF	TGTGCCAGCAGCGTAGGACCCGCCCCTCGGGAGACCCAGTACTTC
TRBJ2-4	few	NA	TRBV28	13	CASSLDRQGEQYF	TGTGCCAGCAGTTTAGACAGGCAAGGAGAGCAGTACTTC
TRBJ2-1	NA	TRBD2	TRBV20-1	15	CSAREGGRAKNEQFF	TGCAGTGCTAGAGAGGGCGGGAGGGCCAAGAATGAGCAGTTCTTC
TRBJ2-5	NA	NA	TRBV20-1	17	CSAREPPTARTRETQYF	TGCAGTGCTAGAGAGCCACCTACGGCCCGCACCCGGGAGACCCAGTACTTC
TRBJ2-7	NA	NA	TRBV5-1	14	CASSLAGNGYEQYF	TGCGCCAGCAGCTTGGCTGGAAACGGATACGAGCAGTACTTC
TRBJ2-3	few	NA	TRBV7-9	15	CASSLERGITDTQYF	TGTGCCAGCAGCTTAGAGAGGGGGATCACAGATACGCAGTATTTT
TRBJ2-7	NA	TRBD2	TRBV27	16	CASSSYLAGEAREQYF	TGTGCCAGCAGTTCGTATCTAGCGGGAGAGGCGAGGGAGCAGTACTTC
TRBJ1-1	NA	NA	TRBV21-1	14	CASSNSQGSTEAFF	TGTGCCAGCAGCAACTCACAGGGTAGCACTGAAGCTTTCTTT